This entry concerns a single T cell receptor beta chain. The antigen is not known. The identical CDR3 is also encoded by other nucleotide sequences in the sample. CDR1 SGDLS and CDR2 YYNGEE come from the germline V gene. CDR3 length: 13 residues. Deletions cut 2 bases from V and 6 bases from J, with 12 bases between. Extraction and reverse transcription of RNA yielded cDNA as the sequencing template. Only in-frame clones appear in the TCRdb table, and some are missing; sequencing was by immunoSEQ multiplex PCR. The data show about 150,000 clones, with around 47% seen just once and about 6.3% held by the top ten. The record originates from a study of CD8+ T cells in alopecia areata. Study-level background: Patients in the treated group were given tofacitinib by mouth, 5 to 10 mg twice a day.

Study-wide findings and caveats: An increase in clonality over normal scalp was evident in lesional scalp, especially alopecia totalis/universalis. Resident alphabeta T cells of normal skin are also sequenced in scalp samples.

The chain couples TRBV9 to TRBJ2-7; weak D call: TRBD1 (6 bases). This receptor was taken from a human donor with alopecia areata. Sequencing input: CD4+ T cells sorted from blood. The CDR3 spells CASSVVLGGEQYF. Written as DNA, the CDR3 is TGTGCCAGCAGCGTGGTCTTAGGGGGCGAGCAGTACTTC.